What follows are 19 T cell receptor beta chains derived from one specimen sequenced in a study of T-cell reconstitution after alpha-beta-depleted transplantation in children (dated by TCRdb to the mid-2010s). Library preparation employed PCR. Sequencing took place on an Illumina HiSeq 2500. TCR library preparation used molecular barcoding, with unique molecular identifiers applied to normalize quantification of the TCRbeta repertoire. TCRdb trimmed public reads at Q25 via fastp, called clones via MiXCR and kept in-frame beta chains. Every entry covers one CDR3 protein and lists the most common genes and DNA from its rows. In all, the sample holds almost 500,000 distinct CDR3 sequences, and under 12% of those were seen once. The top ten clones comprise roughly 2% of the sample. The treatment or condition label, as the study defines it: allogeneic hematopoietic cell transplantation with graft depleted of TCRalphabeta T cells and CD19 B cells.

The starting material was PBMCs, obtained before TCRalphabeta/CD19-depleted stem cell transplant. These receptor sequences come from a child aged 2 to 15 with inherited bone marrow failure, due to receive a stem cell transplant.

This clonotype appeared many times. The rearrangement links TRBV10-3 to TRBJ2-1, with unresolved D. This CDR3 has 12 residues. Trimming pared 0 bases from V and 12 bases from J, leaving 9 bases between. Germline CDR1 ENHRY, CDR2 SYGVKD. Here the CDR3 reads CAISESKVGQFF. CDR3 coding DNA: TGTGCCATCAGTGAGTCGAAGGTAGGGCAGTTCTTC.

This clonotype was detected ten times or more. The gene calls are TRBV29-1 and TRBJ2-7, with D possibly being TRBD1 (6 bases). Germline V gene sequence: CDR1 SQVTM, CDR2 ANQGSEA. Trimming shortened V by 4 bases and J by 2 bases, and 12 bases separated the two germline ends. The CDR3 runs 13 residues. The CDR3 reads CSVAPGQAYEQYF. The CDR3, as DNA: TGCAGCGTTGCCCCGGGACAAGCCTACGAGCAGTACTTC.

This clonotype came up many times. The CDR3 loop is CAISVERVGWNEQYF. DNA of the CDR3: TGTGCCATCAGTGTTGAGCGGGTGGGGTGGAACGAGCAGTACTTC. V and J are TRBV10-3 and TRBJ2-7, with D perhaps matching TRBD2 (6 bases). The V gene's germline CDR1 is ENHRY and CDR2 SYGVKD. The germline V and J ends were trimmed by 4 bases and 5 bases, with 18 bases remaining between them. The CDR3 runs 15 residues.

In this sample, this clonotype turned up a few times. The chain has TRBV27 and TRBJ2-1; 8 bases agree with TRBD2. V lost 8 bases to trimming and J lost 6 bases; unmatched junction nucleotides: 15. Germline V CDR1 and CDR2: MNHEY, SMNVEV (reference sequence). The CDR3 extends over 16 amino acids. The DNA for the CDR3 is TGTGCCAGCCTTAGAGGAGCGGGAGCTCCCCCCAATGAGCAGTTCTTC. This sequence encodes CASLRGAGAPPNEQFF.

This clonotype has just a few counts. CDR3 in amino acids: CSAEREGRNNEQFF. CDR3 in DNA: TGCAGTGCTGAGAGGGAGGGAAGGAACAATGAGCAGTTCTTC. The chain combines TRBV20-1 with TRBJ2-1; 7 bases map to TRBD2. Unmatched junction bases numbered 9, after V lost 5 bases and J lost 5 bases. Looked up from germline, CDR1 is DFQATT and CDR2 is SNEGSKA (reference sequence). CDR3 size: 14 residues.

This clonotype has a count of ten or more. CDR3 nucleotide sequence: TGTGCCAGCAGTTCCATCTCCGGCGAAGCTTTCTTT. Protein: CASSSISGEAFF. The chain combines TRBV12-3 or TRBV12-4 with TRBJ1-1; D gene unclear. V lost 4 bases to trimming and J lost 8 bases, with 11 bases between them. The CDR3 is 12 residues long.

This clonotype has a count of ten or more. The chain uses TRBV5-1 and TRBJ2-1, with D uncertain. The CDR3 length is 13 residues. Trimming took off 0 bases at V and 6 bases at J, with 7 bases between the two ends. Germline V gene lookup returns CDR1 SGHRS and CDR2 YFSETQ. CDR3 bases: TGCGCCAGCAGCTTGGGACTTCTCAATGAGCAGTTCTTC. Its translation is CASSLGLLNEQFF. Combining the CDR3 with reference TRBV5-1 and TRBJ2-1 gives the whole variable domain KAGVTQTPRYLIKTRGQQVTLSCSPISGHRSVSWYQQTPGQGLQFLFEYFSETQRNKGNFPGRFSGRQFSNSRSEMNVSTLELGDSALYLCASSLGLLNEQFFGPGTRLTVL.

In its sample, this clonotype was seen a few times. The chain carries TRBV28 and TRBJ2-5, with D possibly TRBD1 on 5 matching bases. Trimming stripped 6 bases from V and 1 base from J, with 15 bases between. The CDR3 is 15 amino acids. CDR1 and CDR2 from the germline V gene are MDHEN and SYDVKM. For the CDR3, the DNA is TGTGCCAGCAGCCCGCCGACAGCAATCCAAGAGACCCAGTACTTC. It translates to CASSPPTAIQETQYF.

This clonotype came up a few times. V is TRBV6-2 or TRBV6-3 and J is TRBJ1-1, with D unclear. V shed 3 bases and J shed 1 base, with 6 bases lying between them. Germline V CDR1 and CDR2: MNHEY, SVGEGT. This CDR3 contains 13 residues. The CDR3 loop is CASSYHGNTEAFF. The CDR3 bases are TGTGCCAGCAGTTATCACGGGAACACTGAAGCTTTCTTT.

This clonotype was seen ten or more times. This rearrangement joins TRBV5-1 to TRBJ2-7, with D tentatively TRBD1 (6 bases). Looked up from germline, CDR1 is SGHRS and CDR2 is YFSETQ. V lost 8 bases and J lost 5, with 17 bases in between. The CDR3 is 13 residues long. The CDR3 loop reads CASTLARGHEQYF. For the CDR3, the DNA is TGCGCCAGTACATTGGCCAGGGGTCACGAGCAGTACTTC.

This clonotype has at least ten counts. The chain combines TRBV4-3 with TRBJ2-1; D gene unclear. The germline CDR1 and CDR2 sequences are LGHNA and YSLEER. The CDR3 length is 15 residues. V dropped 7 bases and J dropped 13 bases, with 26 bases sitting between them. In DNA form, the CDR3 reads TGCGCCAGCACCAACTCCCTACTATATACCACACCACAGTTCTTC. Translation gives CASTNSLLYTTPQFF.

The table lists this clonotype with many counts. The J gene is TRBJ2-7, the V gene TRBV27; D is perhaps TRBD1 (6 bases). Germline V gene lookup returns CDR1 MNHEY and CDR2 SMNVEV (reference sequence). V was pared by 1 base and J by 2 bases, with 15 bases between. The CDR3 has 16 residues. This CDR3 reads CASSLLSRTAPYEQYF. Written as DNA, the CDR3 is TGTGCCAGCAGTTTATTATCCCGGACAGCCCCCTACGAGCAGTACTTC.

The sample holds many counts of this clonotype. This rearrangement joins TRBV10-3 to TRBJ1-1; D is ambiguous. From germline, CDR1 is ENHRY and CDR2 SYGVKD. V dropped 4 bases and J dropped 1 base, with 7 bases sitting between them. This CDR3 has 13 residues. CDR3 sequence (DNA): TGTGCCATCAGTGTGTCCGCGAACACTGAAGCTTTCTTT. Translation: CAISVSANTEAFF.

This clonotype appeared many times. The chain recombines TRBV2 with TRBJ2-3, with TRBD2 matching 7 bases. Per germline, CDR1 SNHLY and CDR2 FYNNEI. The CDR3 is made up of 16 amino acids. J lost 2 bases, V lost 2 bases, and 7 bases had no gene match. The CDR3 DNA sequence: TGTGCCAGCAGTGAATTCGGGGAGGGCCTCACAGATACGCAGTATTTT. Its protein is CASSEFGEGLTDTQYF.

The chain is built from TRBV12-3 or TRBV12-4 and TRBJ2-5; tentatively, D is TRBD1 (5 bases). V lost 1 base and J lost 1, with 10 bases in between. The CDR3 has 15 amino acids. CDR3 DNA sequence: TGTGCCAGCAGTTTAGATCGCAGGGCCCAAGAGACCCAGTACTTC. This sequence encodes CASSLDRRAQETQYF.

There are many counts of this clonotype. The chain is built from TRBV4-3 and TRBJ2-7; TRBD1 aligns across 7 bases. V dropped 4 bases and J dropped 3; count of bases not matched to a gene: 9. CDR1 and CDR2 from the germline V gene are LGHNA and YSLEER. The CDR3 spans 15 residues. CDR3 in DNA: TGCGCCAGCAGCCCAGGACAGGATTCCGTCTACGAGCAGTACTTC. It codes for CASSPGQDSVYEQYF.

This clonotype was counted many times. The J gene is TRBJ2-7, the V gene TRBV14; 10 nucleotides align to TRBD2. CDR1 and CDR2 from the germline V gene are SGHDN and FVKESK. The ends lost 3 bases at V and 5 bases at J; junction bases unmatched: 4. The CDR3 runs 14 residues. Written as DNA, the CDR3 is TGTGCCAGCAGCCACCTACTAGCGGGACACGAGCAGTACTTC. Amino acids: CASSHLLAGHEQYF.

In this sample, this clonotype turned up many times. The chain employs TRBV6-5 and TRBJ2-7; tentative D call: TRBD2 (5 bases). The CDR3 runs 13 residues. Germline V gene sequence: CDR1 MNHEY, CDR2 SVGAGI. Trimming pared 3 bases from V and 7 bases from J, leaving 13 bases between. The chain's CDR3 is CASSYKVLGEQYF. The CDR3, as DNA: TGTGCCAGCAGTTATAAAGTACTAGGGGAGCAGTACTTC.

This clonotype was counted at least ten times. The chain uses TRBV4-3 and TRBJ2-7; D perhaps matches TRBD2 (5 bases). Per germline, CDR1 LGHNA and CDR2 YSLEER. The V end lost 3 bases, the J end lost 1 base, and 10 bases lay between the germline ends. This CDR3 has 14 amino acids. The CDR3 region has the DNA TGCGCCAGCAGCCATCGAGGGAGTTCCTACGAGCAGTACTTC. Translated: CASSHRGSSYEQYF.